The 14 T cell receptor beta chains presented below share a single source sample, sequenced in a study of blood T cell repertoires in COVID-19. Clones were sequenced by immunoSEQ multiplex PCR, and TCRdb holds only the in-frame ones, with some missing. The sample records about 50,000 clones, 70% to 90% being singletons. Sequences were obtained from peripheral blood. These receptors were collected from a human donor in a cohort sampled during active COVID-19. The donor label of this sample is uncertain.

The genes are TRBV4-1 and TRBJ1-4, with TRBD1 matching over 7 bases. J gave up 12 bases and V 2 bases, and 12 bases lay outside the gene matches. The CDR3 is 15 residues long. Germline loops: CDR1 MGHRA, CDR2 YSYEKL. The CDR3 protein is CASSQRRGTAEELFF. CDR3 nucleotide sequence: TGCGCCAGCAGCCAACGACGGGGGACAGCGGAGGAACTGTTTTTT.

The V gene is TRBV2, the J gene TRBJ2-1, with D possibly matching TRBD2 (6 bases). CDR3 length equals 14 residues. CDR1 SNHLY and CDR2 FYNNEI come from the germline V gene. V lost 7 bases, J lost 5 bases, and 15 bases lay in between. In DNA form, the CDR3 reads TGTGCCAGCAAAGGGACTCCCTTCGACAATGAGCAGTTCTTC. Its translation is CASKGTPFDNEQFF.

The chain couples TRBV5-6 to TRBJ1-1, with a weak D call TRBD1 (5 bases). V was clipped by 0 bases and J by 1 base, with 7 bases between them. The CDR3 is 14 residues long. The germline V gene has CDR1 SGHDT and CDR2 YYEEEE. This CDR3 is CASSLGQTNTEAFF. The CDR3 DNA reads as TGTGCCAGCAGCTTGGGACAGACGAACACTGAAGCTTTCTTT.

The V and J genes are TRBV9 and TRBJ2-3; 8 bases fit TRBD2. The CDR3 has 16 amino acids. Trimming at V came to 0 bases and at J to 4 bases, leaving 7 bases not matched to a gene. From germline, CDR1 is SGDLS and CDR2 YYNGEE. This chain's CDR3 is CASSVDLAGSSDTQYF. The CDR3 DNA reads TGTGCCAGCAGCGTAGATTTAGCGGGGTCCTCAGATACGCAGTATTTT. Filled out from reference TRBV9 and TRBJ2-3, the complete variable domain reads DSGVTQTPKHLITATGQRVTLRCSPRSGDLSVYWYQQSLDQGLQFLIQYYNGEERAKGNILERFSAQQFPDLHSELNLSSLELGDSALYFCASSVDLAGSSDTQYFGPGTRLTVL.

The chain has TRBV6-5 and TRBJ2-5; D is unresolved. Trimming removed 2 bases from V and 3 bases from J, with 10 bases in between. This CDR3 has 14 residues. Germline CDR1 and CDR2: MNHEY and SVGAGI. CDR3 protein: CASSYGALEETQYF. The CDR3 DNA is TGTGCCAGCAGTTACGGTGCCTTAGAAGAGACCCAGTACTTC.

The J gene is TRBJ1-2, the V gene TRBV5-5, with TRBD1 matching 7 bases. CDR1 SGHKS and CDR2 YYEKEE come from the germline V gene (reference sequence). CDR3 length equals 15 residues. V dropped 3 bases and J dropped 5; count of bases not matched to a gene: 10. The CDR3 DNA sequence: TGTGCCAGCAGCTCCCGACAGGGTTATGGGTATGGCTACACCTTC. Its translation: CASSSRQGYGYGYTF.

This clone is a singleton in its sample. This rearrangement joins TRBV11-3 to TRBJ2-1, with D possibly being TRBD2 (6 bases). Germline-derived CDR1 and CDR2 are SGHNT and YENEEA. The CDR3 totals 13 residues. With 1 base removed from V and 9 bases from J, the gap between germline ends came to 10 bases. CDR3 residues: CASSLVGGSEQFF. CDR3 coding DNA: TGTGCCAGCAGCTTAGTTGGGGGGAGTGAGCAGTTCTTC.

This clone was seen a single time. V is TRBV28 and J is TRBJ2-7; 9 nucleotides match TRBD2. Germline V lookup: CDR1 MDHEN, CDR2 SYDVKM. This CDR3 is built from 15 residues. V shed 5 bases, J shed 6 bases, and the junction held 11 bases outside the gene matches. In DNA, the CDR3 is TGTGCCAGCAGTCGACAAGCGGGGGGCGGGCCCGAGCAGTACTTC. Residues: CASSRQAGGGPEQYF.

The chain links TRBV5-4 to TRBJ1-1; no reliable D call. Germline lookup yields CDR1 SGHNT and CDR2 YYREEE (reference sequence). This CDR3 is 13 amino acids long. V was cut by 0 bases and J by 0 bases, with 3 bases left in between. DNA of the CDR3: TGTGCCAGCAGCTTGGACTTGAACACTGAAGCTTTCTTT. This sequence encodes CASSLDLNTEAFF.

This CDR3 is CASSQEWTGSSPFHYEQYF. The CDR3 DNA is TGTGCCAGCAGCCAAGAATGGACAGGGTCCTCCCCCTTCCACTACGAGCAGTACTTC. The chain uses TRBV14 and TRBJ2-7; TRBD1 matches 8 bases. The CDR3 runs to 19 residues. The ends lost 0 bases at V and 3 bases at J; junction bases unmatched: 16. Germline-derived CDR1 and CDR2 are SGHDN and FVKESK. Full variable domain (outside the CDR3, taken from reference TRBV14 and TRBJ2-7): EAGVTQFPSHSVIEKGQTVTLRCDPISGHDNLYWYRRVMGKEIKFLLHFVKESKQDESGMPNNRFLAERTGGTYSTLKVQPAELEDSGVYFCASSQEWTGSSPFHYEQYFGPGTRLTVT.

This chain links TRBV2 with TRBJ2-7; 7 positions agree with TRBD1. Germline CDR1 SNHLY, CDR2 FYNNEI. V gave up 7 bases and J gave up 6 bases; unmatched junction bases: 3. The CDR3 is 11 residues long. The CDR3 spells CASMNRGEQYF. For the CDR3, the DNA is TGTGCCAGCATGAACAGGGGCGAGCAGTACTTC.

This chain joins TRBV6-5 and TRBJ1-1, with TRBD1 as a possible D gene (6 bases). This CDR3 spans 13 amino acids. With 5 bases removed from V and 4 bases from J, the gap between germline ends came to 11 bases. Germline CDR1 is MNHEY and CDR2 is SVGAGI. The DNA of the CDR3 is TGTGCCAGCAGTAAAAGACAGGTCACTGAAGCTTTCTTT. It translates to CASSKRQVTEAFF.

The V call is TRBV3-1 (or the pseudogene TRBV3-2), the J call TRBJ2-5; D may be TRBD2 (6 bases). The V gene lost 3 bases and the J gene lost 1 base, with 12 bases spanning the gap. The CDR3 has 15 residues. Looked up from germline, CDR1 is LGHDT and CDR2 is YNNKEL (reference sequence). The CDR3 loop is CASSQTGTLQETQYF. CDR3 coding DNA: TGTGCCAGCAGCCAGACGGGGACTCTCCAAGAGACCCAGTACTTC.

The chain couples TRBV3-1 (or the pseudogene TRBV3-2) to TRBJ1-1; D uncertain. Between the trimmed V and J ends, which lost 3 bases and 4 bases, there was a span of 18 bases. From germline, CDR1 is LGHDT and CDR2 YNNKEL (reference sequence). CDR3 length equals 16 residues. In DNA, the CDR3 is TGTGCCAGCAGCCAGATGTTATCCGGGGTAATCACTGAAGCTTTCTTT. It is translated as CASSQMLSGVITEAFF.